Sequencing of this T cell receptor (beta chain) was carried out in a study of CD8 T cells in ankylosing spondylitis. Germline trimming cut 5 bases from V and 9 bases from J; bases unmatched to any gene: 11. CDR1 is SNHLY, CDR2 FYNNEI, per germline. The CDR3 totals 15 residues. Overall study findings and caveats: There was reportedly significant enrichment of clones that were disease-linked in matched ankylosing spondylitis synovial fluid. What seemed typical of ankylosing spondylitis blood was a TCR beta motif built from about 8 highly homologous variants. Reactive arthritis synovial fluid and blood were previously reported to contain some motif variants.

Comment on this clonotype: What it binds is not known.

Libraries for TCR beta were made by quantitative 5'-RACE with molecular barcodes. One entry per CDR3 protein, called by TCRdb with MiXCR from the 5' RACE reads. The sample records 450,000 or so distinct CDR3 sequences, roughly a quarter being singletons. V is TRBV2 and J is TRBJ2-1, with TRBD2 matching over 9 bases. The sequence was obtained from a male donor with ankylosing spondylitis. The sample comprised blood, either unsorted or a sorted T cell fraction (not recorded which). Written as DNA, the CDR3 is TGTGCCAGCAGTCCCCGACTAGCGGAATTCTTTGAGCAGTTCTTC. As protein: CASSPRLAEFFEQFF.